Below, 4 T cell receptor beta chains from the same sample are listed, as sequenced in a study of blood T cell repertoires in COVID-19. The method was immunoSEQ multiplex PCR; TCRdb's version includes in-frame clones alone and lacks a portion of them. The sample has about 100,000 clones; approximately 90% are singletons. The sequencing sample was made of peripheral blood. These receptors were taken from a man aged 50 or older with active COVID-19.

The CDR3 loop is CASSLSLSGNTIYF. In nucleotides, the CDR3 is TGTGCCAGCAGCTTAAGCCTCTCTGGAAACACCATATATTTT. This chain connects TRBV7-2 to TRBJ1-3; D unresolved. This CDR3 comprises 14 residues. CDR1 SGHTA and CDR2 FQGNSA come from the germline V gene. Trimming took off 2 bases at V and 0 bases at J, with 5 bases between the two ends. The variable domain in full, with the rest retrieved from reference TRBV7-2 and TRBJ1-3, is GAGVSQSPSNKVTEKGKDVELRCDPISGHTALYWYRQSLGQGLEFLIYFQGNSAPDKSGLPSDRFSAERTGGSVSTLTIQRTQQEDSAVYLCASSLSLSGNTIYFGEGSWLTVV.

The chain is built from TRBV24-1 and TRBJ2-7; TRBD2 matches at 9 bases. Germline assignment: CDR1 KGHDR and CDR2 SFDVKD. There are 15 residues in the CDR3. The ends lost 8 bases at V and 0 bases at J; junction bases unmatched: 7. CDR3 in amino acids: CATKPGTSISYEQYF. CDR3 DNA: TGTGCCACCAAACCCGGGACTAGCATCTCCTACGAGCAGTACTTC.

The gene calls are TRBV24-1 and TRBJ2-3; unclear D gene. The CDR3 runs to 12 residues. V was trimmed by 4 bases and J by 4 bases, leaving 5 bases between them. Looked up from germline, CDR1 is KGHDR and CDR2 is SFDVKD. The CDR3 nucleotides are TGTGCCACCAGTGACGGTGCAGATACGCAGTATTTT. This sequence encodes CATSDGADTQYF.

This chain connects TRBV6-5 to TRBJ2-3, with 7 bases identical to TRBD2. Germline assignment: CDR1 MNHEY and CDR2 SVGAGI. The trim removed 10 bases at V and 4 bases at J, leaving 11 bases unmatched. The CDR3 is 14 amino acids. CDR3 amino acids: CANPRTRPPDTQYF. In DNA, the CDR3 is TGTGCCAACCCTCGGACTAGACCCCCAGATACGCAGTATTTT.